This TCR beta chain stems from a study of blood T cells in healthy people across ages. Findings and caveats of the study: In older individuals, TCR beta diversity per million T cells was lower, falling roughly linearly with age.

A second about 7 to 12 cycle PCR used barcoded and J-beta primers. Every molecule of cDNA carried a tag from a template-switch adaptor with 12 random nucleotides. TCRdb analysed the 5' RACE reads with MiXCR anew, one entry per CDR3 protein. The sample records hundreds of thousands of distinct CDR3 sequences, roughly 50% being singletons. Comment on this clonotype: The antigen is unknown.

Each sample had at least 6 million PBMCs isolated. Input material: blood. The origin of this receptor is a man aged 25-45 years in good health.

The CDR3 protein is CASSLNRGRDTEAFF. The DNA of the CDR3 is TGTGCCAGCTCACTGAACAGGGGGCGGGACACTGAAGCTTTCTTT. This rearrangement joins TRBV18 to TRBJ1-1; 9 bases agree with TRBD1. Germline loops: CDR1 KGHSH, CDR2 LQKENI. V dropped 4 bases and J dropped 3; count of bases not matched to a gene: 6. This CDR3 spans 15 amino acids.